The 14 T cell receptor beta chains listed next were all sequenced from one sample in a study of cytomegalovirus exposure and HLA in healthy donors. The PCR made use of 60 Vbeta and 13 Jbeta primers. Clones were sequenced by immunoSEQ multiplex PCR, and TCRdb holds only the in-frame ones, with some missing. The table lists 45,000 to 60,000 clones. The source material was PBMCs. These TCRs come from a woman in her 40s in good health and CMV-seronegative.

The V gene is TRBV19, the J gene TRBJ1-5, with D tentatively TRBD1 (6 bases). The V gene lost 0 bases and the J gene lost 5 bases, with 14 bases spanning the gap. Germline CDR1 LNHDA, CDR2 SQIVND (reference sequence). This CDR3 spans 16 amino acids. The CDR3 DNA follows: TGTGCCAGTAGTATAGAAGGACGGGGGGCCGATCAGCCCCAGCATTTT. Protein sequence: CASSIEGRGADQPQHF.

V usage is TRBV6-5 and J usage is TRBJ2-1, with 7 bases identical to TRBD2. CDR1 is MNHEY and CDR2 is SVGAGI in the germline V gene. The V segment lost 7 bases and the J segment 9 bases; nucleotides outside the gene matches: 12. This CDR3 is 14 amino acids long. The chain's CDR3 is CASNRDYSAGEQFF. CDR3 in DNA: TGTGCCAGCAATAGGGACTACAGCGCCGGTGAGCAGTTCTTC.

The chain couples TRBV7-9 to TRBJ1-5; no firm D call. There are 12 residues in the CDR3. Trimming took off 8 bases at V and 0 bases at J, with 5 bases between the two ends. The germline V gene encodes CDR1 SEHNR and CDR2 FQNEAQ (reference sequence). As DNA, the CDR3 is TGTGCCAGCTCGTATAGCAATCAGCCCCAGCATTTT. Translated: CASSYSNQPQHF. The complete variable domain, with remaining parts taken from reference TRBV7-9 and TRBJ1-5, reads DTGVSQNPRHKITKRGQNVTFRCDPISEHNRLYWYRQTLGQGPEFLTYFQNEAQLEKSRLLSDRFSAERPKGSFSTLEIQRTEQGDSAMYLCASSYSNQPQHFGDGTRLSIL.

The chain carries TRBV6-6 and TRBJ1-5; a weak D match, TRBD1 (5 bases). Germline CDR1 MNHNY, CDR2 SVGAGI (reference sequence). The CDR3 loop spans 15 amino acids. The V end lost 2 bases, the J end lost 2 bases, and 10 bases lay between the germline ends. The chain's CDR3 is CASSYGTVGNQPQHF. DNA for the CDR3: TGTGCCAGCAGTTACGGGACTGTGGGCAATCAGCCCCAGCATTTT.

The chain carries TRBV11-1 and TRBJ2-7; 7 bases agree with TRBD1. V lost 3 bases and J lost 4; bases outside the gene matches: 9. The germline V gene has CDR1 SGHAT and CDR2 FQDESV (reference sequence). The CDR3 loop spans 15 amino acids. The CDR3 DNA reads TGTGCCAGCAGCTTTCCGGGACAGAGAGTGTACGAGCAGTACTTC. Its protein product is CASSFPGQRVYEQYF.

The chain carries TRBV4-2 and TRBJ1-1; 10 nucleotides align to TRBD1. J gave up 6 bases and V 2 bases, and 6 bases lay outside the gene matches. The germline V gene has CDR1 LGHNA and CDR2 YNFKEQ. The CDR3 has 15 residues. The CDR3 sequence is CASSQRQGAASEAFF. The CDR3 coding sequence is TGTGCCAGCAGCCAACGACAGGGGGCGGCGTCTGAAGCTTTCTTT.

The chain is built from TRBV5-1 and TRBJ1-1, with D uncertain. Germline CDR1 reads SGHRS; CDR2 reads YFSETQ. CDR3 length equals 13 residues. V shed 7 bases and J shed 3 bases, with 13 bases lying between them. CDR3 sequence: CASAANADTEAFF. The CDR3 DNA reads TGCGCCAGCGCTGCCAACGCGGACACTGAAGCTTTCTTT.

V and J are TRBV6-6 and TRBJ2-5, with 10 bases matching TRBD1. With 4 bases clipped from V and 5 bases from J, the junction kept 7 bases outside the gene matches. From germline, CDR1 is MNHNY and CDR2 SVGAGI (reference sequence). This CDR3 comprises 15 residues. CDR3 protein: CASSSPGQGMETQYF. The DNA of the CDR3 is TGTGCCAGCAGTTCCCCGGGACAGGGGATGGAGACCCAGTACTTC.

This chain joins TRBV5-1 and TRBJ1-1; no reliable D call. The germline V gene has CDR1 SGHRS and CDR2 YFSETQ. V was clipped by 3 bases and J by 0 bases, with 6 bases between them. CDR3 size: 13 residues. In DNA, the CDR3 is TGCGCCAGCAGCTCGGGTTTGAACACTGAAGCTTTCTTT. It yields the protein CASSSGLNTEAFF.

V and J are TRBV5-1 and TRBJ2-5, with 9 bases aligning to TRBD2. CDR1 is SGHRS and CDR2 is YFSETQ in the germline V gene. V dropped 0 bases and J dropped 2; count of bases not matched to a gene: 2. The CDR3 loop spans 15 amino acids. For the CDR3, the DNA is TGCGCCAGCAGCTTGGGACTAGCGGCTCAAGAGACCCAGTACTTC. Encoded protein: CASSLGLAAQETQYF.

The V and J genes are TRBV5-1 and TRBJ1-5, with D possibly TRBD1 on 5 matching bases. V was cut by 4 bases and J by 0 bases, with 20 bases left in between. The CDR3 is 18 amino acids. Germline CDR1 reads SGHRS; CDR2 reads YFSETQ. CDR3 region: CASSPGEGPDYSNQPQHF. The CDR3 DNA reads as TGCGCCAGCAGCCCCGGGGAGGGGCCGGATTATAGCAATCAGCCCCAGCATTTT.

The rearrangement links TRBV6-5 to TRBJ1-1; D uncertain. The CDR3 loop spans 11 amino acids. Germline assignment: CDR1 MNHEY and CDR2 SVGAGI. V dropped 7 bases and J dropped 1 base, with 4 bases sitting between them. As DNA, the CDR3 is TGTGCCAGCACGGGGAACACTGAAGCTTTCTTT. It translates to CASTGNTEAFF.

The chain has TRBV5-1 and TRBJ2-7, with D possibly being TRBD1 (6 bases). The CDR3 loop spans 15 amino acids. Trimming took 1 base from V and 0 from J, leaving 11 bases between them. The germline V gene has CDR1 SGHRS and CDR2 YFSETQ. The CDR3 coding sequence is TGCGCCAGCAGCTTGACAGGGTTTAGCTCCTACGAGCAGTACTTC. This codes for CASSLTGFSSYEQYF. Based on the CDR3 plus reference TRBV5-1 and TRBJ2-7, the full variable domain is KAGVTQTPRYLIKTRGQQVTLSCSPISGHRSVSWYQQTPGQGLQFLFEYFSETQRNKGNFPGRFSGRQFSNSRSEMNVSTLELGDSALYLCASSLTGFSSYEQYFGPGTRLTVT.

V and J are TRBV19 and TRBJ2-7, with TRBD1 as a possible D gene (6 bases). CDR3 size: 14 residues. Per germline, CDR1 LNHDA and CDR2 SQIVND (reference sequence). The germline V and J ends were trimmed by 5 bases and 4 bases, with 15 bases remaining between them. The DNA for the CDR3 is TGTGCCAGTAGTCCGACGGACAGTCGATACGAGCAGTACTTC. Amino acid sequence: CASSPTDSRYEQYF.